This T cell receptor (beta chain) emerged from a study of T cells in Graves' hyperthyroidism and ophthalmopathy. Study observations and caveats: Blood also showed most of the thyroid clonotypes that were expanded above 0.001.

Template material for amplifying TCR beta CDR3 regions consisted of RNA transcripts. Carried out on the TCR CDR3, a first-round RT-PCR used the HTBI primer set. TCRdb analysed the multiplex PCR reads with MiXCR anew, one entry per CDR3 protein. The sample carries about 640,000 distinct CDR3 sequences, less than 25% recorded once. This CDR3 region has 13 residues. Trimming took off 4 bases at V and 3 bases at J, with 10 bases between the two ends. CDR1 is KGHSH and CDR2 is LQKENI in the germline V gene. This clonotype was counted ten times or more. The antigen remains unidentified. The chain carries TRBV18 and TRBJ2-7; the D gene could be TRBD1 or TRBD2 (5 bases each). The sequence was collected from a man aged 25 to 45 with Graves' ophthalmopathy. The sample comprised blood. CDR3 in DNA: TGTGCCAGCTCACTCCGGGACCACTACGAGCAGTACTTC. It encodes CASSLRDHYEQYF.